This T cell receptor beta chain emerged from a study of beta chain features in type 1 diabetes. Study observations and caveats: There was a possibility that cDNA sequencing over-represented cells with high TCR expression. Healthy donors had naive, central memory and Treg TCRB repertoires that appeared less similar than those seen among patients. TCRB CDR3s from Type 1 diabetes patients were moderately but significantly shorter in all four CD4+ subsets.

Purity above 95% was achieved in all sorted populations. This clone has only a few counts. The antigen remains undetermined. The sequenced template was cDNA made from the entire isolated RNA. Data came from immunoSEQ multiplex PCR; TCRdb stores just in-frame clones and leaves some out. Here the sample spans about 160,000 clones, 7% to 9% being singletons. The CDR3 spans 14 residues. Germline assignment: CDR1 SGHRS and CDR2 YFSETQ. The germline V and J ends were trimmed by 0 bases and 4 bases, with 10 bases remaining between them. The receptor's source is a man between 18 and 35 years old with type 1 diabetes. Sequencing input: central memory CD4+ T cells from blood. The chain is built from TRBV5-1 and TRBJ2-5; D might be TRBD2 (5 bases). This CDR3 reads CASSLGGVRETQYF. The CDR3 DNA reads as TGCGCCAGCAGCTTGGGGGGAGTGAGAGAGACCCAGTACTTC.